Presented here are 2 T cell receptor beta chains from one specimen sequenced in a study of cytomegalovirus exposure and HLA in healthy donors. The primer mix had 60 Vbeta and 13 Jbeta primers. The data were produced by immunoSEQ multiplex PCR, yet TCRdb's version contains in-frame clones alone and is incomplete. Found here are a few hundred thousand clones, 83% of them singletons; the top ten hold about 1.4%. The sequenced sample was PBMCs. These receptors were obtained from a girl aged 10 to 17 in good health and CMV-seronegative.

This clone has only a few counts. This sequence joins TRBV6-1 and TRBJ1-5; D uncertain. The CDR3 has 13 amino acids. Germline-derived CDR1 and CDR2 are MNHNS and SASEGT. The V gene lost 2 bases and the J gene lost 6 bases, with 8 bases spanning the gap. CDR3 coding DNA: TGTGCCAGCAGTGAAACGTTCGGTCAGCCCCAGCATTTT. It translates to CASSETFGQPQHF.

The chain has TRBV9 and TRBJ2-7; 8 bases fit TRBD1. This CDR3 contains 15 residues. The V segment lost 2 bases and the J segment 3 bases; nucleotides outside the gene matches: 7. Germline V gene sequence: CDR1 SGDLS, CDR2 YYNGEE. CDR3 coding DNA: TGTGCCAGCAGCGTTGACCCGGGACAGGTCTACGAGCAGTACTTC. As protein: CASSVDPGQVYEQYF. Full variable domain (remainder filled in from reference TRBV9 and TRBJ2-7): DSGVTQTPKHLITATGQRVTLRCSPRSGDLSVYWYQQSLDQGLQFLIQYYNGEERAKGNILERFSAQQFPDLHSELNLSSLELGDSALYFCASSVDPGQVYEQYFGPGTRLTVT.